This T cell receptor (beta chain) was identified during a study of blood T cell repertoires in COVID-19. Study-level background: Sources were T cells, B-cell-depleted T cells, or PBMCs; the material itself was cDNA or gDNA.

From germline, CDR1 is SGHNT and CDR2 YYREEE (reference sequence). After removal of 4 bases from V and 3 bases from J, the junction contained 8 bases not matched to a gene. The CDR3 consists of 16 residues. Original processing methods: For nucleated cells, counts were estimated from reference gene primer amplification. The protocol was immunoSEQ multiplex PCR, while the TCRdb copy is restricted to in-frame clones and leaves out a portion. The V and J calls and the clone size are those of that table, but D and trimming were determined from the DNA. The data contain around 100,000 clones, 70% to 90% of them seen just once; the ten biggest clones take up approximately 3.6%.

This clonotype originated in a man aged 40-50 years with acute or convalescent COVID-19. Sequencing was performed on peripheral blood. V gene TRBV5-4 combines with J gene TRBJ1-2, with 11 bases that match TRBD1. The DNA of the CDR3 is TGTGCCAGCAGCCCCGGTGGACAGGGGGCGTACTATGGCTACACCTTC. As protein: CASSPGGQGAYYGYTF.